Each of the 23 T cell receptor beta chains below was sequenced from the same sample in a study of control samples from healthy donors and cancer patients. Sequencing was performed with immunoSEQ multiplex PCR; in TCRdb, only in-frame clones are kept and a portion is missing. The sample records tens of thousands of clones, less than 95% being singletons. Sample: blood. These receptors all come from a woman aged 18-30 years in good health.

The chain has TRBV5-1 and TRBJ2-3, with 9 bases fitting TRBD2. V trimming: 0 bases; J trimming: 0 bases; junction bases outside the gene matches: 2. Germline CDR1 and CDR2: SGHRS and YFSETQ. The CDR3 has 16 residues. This CDR3 reads CASSLGAGGSTDTQYF. CDR3 coding DNA: TGCGCCAGCAGCTTGGGCGCGGGGGGGAGCACAGATACGCAGTATTTT.

This chain uses TRBV28 with TRBJ1-1; D not certain. Looked up from germline, CDR1 is MDHEN and CDR2 is SYDVKM. This CDR3 is built from 11 residues. V was clipped by 7 bases and J by 7 bases, with 10 bases between them. For the CDR3, the DNA is TGTGCCAGCATTACTAAGATTGAAGCTTTCTTT. Amino acids: CASITKIEAFF.

The chain carries TRBV5-1 and TRBJ2-1, with TRBD1 matching over 8 bases. CDR3 length: 17 amino acids. CDR1 and CDR2 from the germline V gene are SGHRS and YFSETQ. The V and J ends lost 4 bases and 6 bases, in that order; junction bases with no gene match: 15. CDR3 DNA sequence: TGCGCCAGCAGCAAATCCGGACAGGGTTCGGGGTTCAATGAGCAGTTCTTC. This gives the protein CASSKSGQGSGFNEQFF.

The rearrangement joins TRBV20-1 to TRBJ2-7; no firm D call. Germline V gene sequence: CDR1 DFQATT, CDR2 SNEGSKA (reference sequence). The CDR3 contains 11 residues. Trimming left V 7 bases short and J 7 bases short, with 14 bases between. Here the CDR3 reads CSGRISAEQYF. CDR3 bases: TGCAGTGGTCGGATCTCCGCGGAGCAGTACTTC.

The CDR3 spells CASSALRTGRVIQETQYF. In DNA form, the CDR3 reads TGTGCCAGCAGCGCCCTAAGGACAGGAAGGGTAATACAAGAGACCCAGTACTTC. The rearrangement joins TRBV9 to TRBJ2-5; 7 bases are a match to TRBD1. This CDR3 contains 18 residues. Germline-derived CDR1 and CDR2 are SGDLS and YYNGEE. Trimming took 3 bases from V and 2 from J; bases not matched to a gene: 16.

The V call is TRBV10-2, the J call TRBJ1-6; D may be TRBD1 (5 bases). Deletions cut 5 bases from V and 9 bases from J, with 11 bases between. The CDR3 runs to 13 residues. Per the germline V gene, CDR1 is WSHSY and CDR2 is SAAADI. The CDR3 DNA is TGCGCCAGCAGTCGGCAGGGAGGTTCACCCCTCCACTTT. Its protein is CASSRQGGSPLHF.

This clone was detected only a few times. V gene TRBV18 combines with J gene TRBJ1-2; 8 bases agree with TRBD1. With 3 bases clipped from V and 2 bases from J, the junction kept 5 bases outside the gene matches. CDR1 and CDR2 from the germline V gene are KGHSH and LQKENI. The CDR3 covers 15 residues. This CDR3 reads CASSPDRDPNYGYTF. As DNA, the CDR3 is TGTGCCAGCTCACCGGACAGGGACCCAAACTATGGCTACACCTTC. Drawing the rest from reference TRBV18 and TRBJ1-2, the complete variable domain is NAGVMQNPRHLVRRRGQEARLRCSPMKGHSHVYWYRQLPEEGLKFMVYLQKENIIDESGMPKERFSAEFPKEGPSILRIQQVVRGDSAAYFCASSPDRDPNYGYTFGSGTRLTVV.

J is TRBJ2-7 and V is TRBV19; D is possibly TRBD2 (6 bases). Germline lookup yields CDR1 LNHDA and CDR2 SQIVND (reference sequence). Trimming stripped 9 bases from V and 6 bases from J, with 15 bases between. The CDR3 sequence is 12 residues long. The CDR3 region is CASGGVWGEQYF. CDR3 coding DNA: TGTGCCAGCGGGGGTGTTTGGGGCGAGCAGTACTTC.

The chain employs TRBV5-8 and TRBJ1-2, with unresolved D. V lost 0 bases and J lost 5, with 11 bases in between. Germline V gene sequence: CDR1 SGHTS, CDR2 YDEGEE. The CDR3 sequence is 14 residues long. In DNA form, the CDR3 reads TGTGCCAGCAGCTTGGAGGGTGCGGGTTATGGCTACACCTTC. Its translation is CASSLEGAGYGYTF.

The V gene is TRBV2, the J gene TRBJ1-2, with D maybe TRBD1 (5 bases). Germline V gene sequence: CDR1 SNHLY, CDR2 FYNNEI. This CDR3 spans 15 amino acids. The V gene lost 8 bases and the J gene lost 1 base, with 17 bases spanning the gap. The CDR3 DNA is TGTGCCAGCGATGGACTCATTGACAGTAACTATGGCTACACCTTC. It is translated as CASDGLIDSNYGYTF.

The V and J genes are TRBV9 and TRBJ1-2; D is uncertain. Looked up from germline, CDR1 is SGDLS and CDR2 is YYNGEE. The CDR3 length is 14 residues. V lost 0 bases, J lost 6 bases, and 12 bases lay in between. CDR3 residues: CASSVAPEPHGYTF. The CDR3 DNA sequence: TGTGCCAGCAGCGTAGCCCCGGAACCTCATGGCTACACCTTC.

This clone came up once. This chain connects TRBV25-1 to TRBJ2-5, with TRBD2 identical over 8 bases. Trimming at V came to 3 bases and at J to 5 bases, leaving 8 bases not matched to a gene. CDR3 size: 15 residues. Germline-derived CDR1 and CDR2 are MGHDK and SYGVNS. CDR3: CASSDPTSDGETQYF. The CDR3 coding sequence is TGTGCCAGCAGTGATCCGACTAGCGACGGGGAGACCCAGTACTTC.

The chain employs TRBV5-6 and TRBJ1-2, with D uncertain. Germline CDR1 is SGHDT and CDR2 is YYEEEE. This CDR3 is 12 amino acids long. The ends were cut back, 0 bases at V and 4 bases at J, with 4 bases in the middle. CDR3 coding DNA: TGTGCCAGCAGCTTGGTAGGCTATGGCTACACCTTC. Translated, it gives CASSLVGYGYTF. Based on the CDR3 plus reference TRBV5-6 and TRBJ1-2, the full variable domain is DAGVTQSPTHLIKTRGQQVTLRCSPKSGHDTVSWYQQALGQGPQFIFQYYEEEERQRGNFPDRFSGHQFPNYSSELNVNALLLGDSALYLCASSLVGYGYTFGSGTRLTVV.

The chain recombines TRBV6-1 with TRBJ1-5; no clear D. The CDR3 contains 13 residues. V lost 2 bases and J lost 6, with 8 bases in between. The germline V gene encodes CDR1 MNHNS and CDR2 SASEGT. The CDR3 DNA is TGTGCCAGCAGTGAAATGTCGGGTCAGCCCCAGCATTTT. Translation gives CASSEMSGQPQHF.

This sequence joins TRBV5-6 and TRBJ1-3; 7 bases are a match to TRBD1. The CDR3 runs 14 residues. The V segment lost 3 bases and the J segment 4 bases; nucleotides outside the gene matches: 4. The germline CDR1 and CDR2 sequences are SGHDT and YYEEEE. CDR3 in DNA: TGTGCCAGCAGCTCCGGGACAGCAGGAAACACCATATATTTT. This codes for CASSSGTAGNTIYF.

V is TRBV5-1 and J is TRBJ1-1; 11 bases line up with TRBD1. V lost 2 bases, J lost 7 bases, and 10 bases stayed unmatched. The germline CDR1 and CDR2 sequences are SGHRS and YFSETQ. This CDR3 has 16 amino acids. The CDR3 DNA reads TGCGCCAGCAGCTTTACCCCTGGGACAGGGGGGGGTGAAGCTTTCTTT. Its protein is CASSFTPGTGGGEAFF. Together with reference TRBV5-1 and TRBJ1-1, the CDR3 gives the full variable domain: KAGVTQTPRYLIKTRGQQVTLSCSPISGHRSVSWYQQTPGQGLQFLFEYFSETQRNKGNFPGRFSGRQFSNSRSEMNVSTLELGDSALYLCASSFTPGTGGGEAFFGQGTRLTVV.

The rearrangement links TRBV6-2 or TRBV6-3 to TRBJ2-5; D is perhaps TRBD1 (5 bases). CDR1 and CDR2 (germline): MNHEY, SVGEGT. CDR3 size: 13 residues. The germline V and J ends were trimmed by 0 bases and 5 bases, with 7 bases remaining between them. The CDR3 spells CASSYSGRETQYF. The CDR3 bases are TGTGCCAGCAGTTACTCGGGGCGGGAGACCCAGTACTTC.

This clone was recorded a few times. CDR3 DNA sequence: TGTGCCAGCAGGGGGCAAAAACGGACTGAAGCTTTCTTT. Its protein product is CASRGQKRTEAFF. The chain has TRBV6-5 and TRBJ1-1; TRBD1 might be the D (5 bases). The germline V gene has CDR1 MNHEY and CDR2 SVGAGI. The CDR3 is 13 amino acids. V was pared by 6 bases and J by 5 bases, with 13 bases between.

V and J are TRBV5-6 and TRBJ2-5; D gene ambiguous. The ends were cut back, 1 base at V and 4 bases at J, with 5 bases in the middle. The CDR3 has 12 amino acids. From germline, CDR1 is SGHDT and CDR2 YYEEEE. The CDR3: CASSLRRETQYF. In DNA form, the CDR3 reads TGTGCCAGCAGCTTGAGGCGAGAGACCCAGTACTTC.

For this clone: At one end the junction does not follow the germline gene, possibly because of a read error. This sequence joins TRBV13 and TRBJ2-1; 8 nucleotides line up with TRBD2. This CDR3 contains 15 residues. CDR1 is PRHDT and CDR2 is FYEKMQ in the germline V gene (reference sequence). The CDR3 is CATNTRGGSHNEQFF. CDR3 in DNA: TGTGCCACCAATACCCGGGGGGGCTCCCACAATGAGCAGTTCTTC.

The chain carries TRBV20-1 and TRBJ1-6, with no clear D. The germline V gene has CDR1 DFQATT and CDR2 SNEGSKA (reference sequence). The CDR3 is 11 amino acids. Between the trimmed V and J ends, which lost 3 bases and 10 bases, there was a span of 7 bases. This CDR3 reads CSASGVSPLHF. The CDR3 DNA reads as TGCAGTGCTAGTGGGGTCTCACCCCTCCACTTT.

The CDR3 nucleotides read TGTGCCAGCAGCTTCAGCGAGAACACTGAAGCTTTCTTT. This sequence encodes CASSFSENTEAFF. This rearrangement joins TRBV7-9 to TRBJ1-1, with D uncertain. This CDR3 is 13 amino acids long. CDR1 and CDR2 (germline): SEHNR, FQNEAQ (reference sequence). Trimming took 3 bases from V and 1 from J, leaving 6 bases between them.

This chain connects TRBV2 to TRBJ1-5, with D perhaps matching TRBD1 (6 bases). The CDR3 totals 13 residues. Germline values: CDR1 SNHLY, CDR2 FYNNEI. Deletions cut 6 bases from V and 7 bases from J, with 13 bases between. CDR3: CASSPGAQQPQHF. As DNA, the CDR3 is TGTGCCAGCAGCCCAGGGGCCCAACAGCCCCAGCATTTT.